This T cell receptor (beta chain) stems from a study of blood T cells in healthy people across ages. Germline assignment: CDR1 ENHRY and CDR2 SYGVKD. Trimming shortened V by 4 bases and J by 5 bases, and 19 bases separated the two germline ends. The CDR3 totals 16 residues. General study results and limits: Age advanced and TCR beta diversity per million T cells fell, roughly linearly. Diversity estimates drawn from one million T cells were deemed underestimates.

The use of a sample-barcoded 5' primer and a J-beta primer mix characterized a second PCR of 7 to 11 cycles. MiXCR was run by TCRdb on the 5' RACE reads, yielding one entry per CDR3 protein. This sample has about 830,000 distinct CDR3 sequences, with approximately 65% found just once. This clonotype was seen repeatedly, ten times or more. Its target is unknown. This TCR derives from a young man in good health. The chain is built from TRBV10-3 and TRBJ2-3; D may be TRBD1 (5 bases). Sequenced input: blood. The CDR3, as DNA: TGTGCCATCAGTGCCGGTGGGGCTGGGAAACGAGATACGCAGTATTTT. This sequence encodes CAISAGGAGKRDTQYF.